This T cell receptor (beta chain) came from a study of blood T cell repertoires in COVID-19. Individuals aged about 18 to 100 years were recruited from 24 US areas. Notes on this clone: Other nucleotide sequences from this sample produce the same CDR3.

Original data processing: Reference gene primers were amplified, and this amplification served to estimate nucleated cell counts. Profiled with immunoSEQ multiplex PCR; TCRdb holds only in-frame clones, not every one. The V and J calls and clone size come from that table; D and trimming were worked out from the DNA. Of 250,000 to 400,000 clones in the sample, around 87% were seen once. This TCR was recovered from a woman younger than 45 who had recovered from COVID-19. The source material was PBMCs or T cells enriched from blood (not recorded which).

In DNA, the CDR3 is TGTGCCAGCAGCGTGACAGGGTCGTCTGGAAACACCATATATTTT. It is translated as CASSVTGSSGNTIYF. The rearrangement uses TRBV9 and TRBJ1-3; TRBD1 aligns across 7 bases. CDR1 SGDLS and CDR2 YYNGEE come from the germline V gene. The CDR3 covers 15 residues. V shed 2 bases, J shed 1 base, and the junction held 3 bases outside the gene matches.